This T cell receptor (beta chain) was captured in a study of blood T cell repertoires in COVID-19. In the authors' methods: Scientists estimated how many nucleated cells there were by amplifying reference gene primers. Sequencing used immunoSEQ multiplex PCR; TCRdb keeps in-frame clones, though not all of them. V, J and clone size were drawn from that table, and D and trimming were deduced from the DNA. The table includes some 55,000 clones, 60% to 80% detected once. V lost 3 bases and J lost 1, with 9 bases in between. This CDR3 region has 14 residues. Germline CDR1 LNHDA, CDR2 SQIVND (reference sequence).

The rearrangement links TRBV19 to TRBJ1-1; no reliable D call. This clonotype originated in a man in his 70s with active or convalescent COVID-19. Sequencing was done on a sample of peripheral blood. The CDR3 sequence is CASSMMGWNTEAFF. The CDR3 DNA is TGTGCCAGTAGTATGATGGGCTGGAACACTGAAGCTTTCTTT.